The rows below give T cell receptor beta chains drawn from one sample of a study of cytomegalovirus exposure and HLA in healthy donors. Repertoires were generated with immunoSEQ multiplex PCR, while TCRdb's copy carries only in-frame clones and drops some. Among approximately 150,000 clones listed, roughly 77% were seen once. The specimen sequenced was PBMCs. These receptors were taken from a man in his forties in good health and CMV-seronegative. Both conserved end residues are part of each CDR3. A D gene is named only where the DNA matches it firmly. Rows give clone size only sometimes, using once, few, many, or a class for an expanded clone.

J,size,D,V,DNA,CDR3
TRBJ1-3,NA,TRBD1,TRBV7-8,TGTGCCAGCAGCTCAAGGACAGGGGCCTCCTCTGGAAACACCATATATTTT,CASSSRTGASSGNTIYF
TRBJ2-7,NA,TRBD1,TRBV2,TGTGCCGGCACCACCGGGACAGCGCCTTACGAGCAGTACTTC,CAGTTGTAPYEQYF
TRBJ2-7,NA,NA,TRBV6-5,TGTGCCAGCAGTTACTCGCTCGACAGCAGCTACGAGCAGTACTTC,CASSYSLDSSYEQYF
TRBJ2-5,NA,TRBD2,TRBV11-2,TGTGCCAGCAGCTTAGCCGGGGCGGGGGGACGGGAGACCCAGTACTTC,CASSLAGAGGRETQYF
TRBJ2-1,few,NA,TRBV6-5,TGTGCCAGCACCCAGACAGGTTACAATGAGCAGTTCTTC,CASTQTGYNEQFF
TRBJ1-2,NA,TRBD1,TRBV10-2,TGCGCCAGCGGCGGACAGGGCCTATTCTATGGCTACACCTTC,CASGGQGLFYGYTF
TRBJ2-7,NA,TRBD1,TRBV30,TGTGCCTGGAGGACGGACAGGGGGGGTTACGAGCAGTACTTC,CAWRTDRGGYEQYF
TRBJ2-1,NA,TRBD1,TRBV28,TGTGCCAGCAGTTCAGCCGGGACAGGGGGTTCGAGTGAGCAGTTCTTC,CASSSAGTGGSSEQFF
TRBJ1-2,NA,NA,TRBV14,TGTGCCAGCAGCCTTGGGGCAGAAAACTATGGCTACACCTTC,CASSLGAENYGYTF
TRBJ1-5,NA,NA,TRBV6-1,TGTGCCAGCAGTGACAGGGGTTTCCAGCCCCAGCATTTT,CASSDRGFQPQHF
TRBJ2-5,NA,NA,TRBV25-1,TGTGCCAGCAGTGAATGGAAGGAGGGGGAGACCCAGTACTTC,CASSEWKEGETQYF
TRBJ2-7,few,NA,TRBV4-3,TGCGCCAGCAGCCAAGAGATCGGGTACTACGAGCAGTACTTC,CASSQEIGYYEQYF
TRBJ1-1,few,TRBD1,TRBV5-4,TGTGCCAGCAGCGTACCGGGACAGGGTTACGCTGAAGCTTTCTTT,CASSVPGQGYAEAFF
TRBJ2-2,NA,NA,TRBV19,TGTGCCAGTAGTATTGTCGCAGGGGCTCCGACCGGGGAGCTGTTTTTT,CASSIVAGAPTGELFF
TRBJ1-4,NA,NA,TRBV7-9,TGTGCCAGCAGCTTAGGCCAGGGACATTTTAATGAAAAACTGTTTTTT,CASSLGQGHFNEKLFF
TRBJ1-5,NA,TRBD1,TRBV2,TGTGCCAGCAGCCAGGACAGGGTCAATCAGCCCCAGCATTTT,CASSQDRVNQPQHF
TRBJ1-1,NA,NA,TRBV25-1,TGTGCCAGCAGTGAAAACCTACAGGGGAACACTGAAGCTTTCTTT,CASSENLQGNTEAFF
TRBJ2-5,NA,NA,TRBV5-6,TGTGCCAGCAGCTTAATGGGAAGCGGCGGGGAGACCCAGTACTTC,CASSLMGSGGETQYF
TRBJ2-5,once,NA,TRBV7-2,TGTGCCAGCAGCCCCGACAGAGGCCAAGAGACCCAGTACTTC,CASSPDRGQETQYF
TRBJ1-1,NA,NA,TRBV20-1,TGCAGTGCTAGAGTCATCTCGGGAGCTTTCTTT,CSARVISGAFF
TRBJ2-3,once,NA,TRBV7-8,TGTGCCAGCAGCTTAGCGCTGGGGCAGGCAGATACGCAGTATTTT,CASSLALGQADTQYF
TRBJ1-2,NA,TRBD1,TRBV6-5,TGTGCCACCAAAACAGGGGCCAATAACTATGGCTACACCTTC,CATKTGANNYGYTF
TRBJ1-1,NA,NA,TRBV28,TGTGCCAGCAGTTTTCTGCGTGAAGCTTTCTTT,CASSFLREAFF
TRBJ1-4,NA,NA,TRBV18,TGTGCCAGCTCACTCAACCGGGTGGCAACTAATGAAAAACTGTTTTTT,CASSLNRVATNEKLFF
TRBJ2-1,NA,TRBD1,TRBV4-3,TGCGCCAGCAGCCAAGGGGACAGGGAAAATGAGCAGTTCTTC,CASSQGDRENEQFF
TRBJ2-3,NA,TRBD2,TRBV6-6,TGTGCCAGCAGACTAGCGGGGAACACAGATACGCAGTATTTT,CASRLAGNTDTQYF
TRBJ1-1,NA,NA,TRBV6-4,TGTGCCAGCAGTGACTCTCGGACAAGCACGACATCTTTCTTT,CASSDSRTSTTSFF
TRBJ2-7,NA,TRBD1,TRBV10-3,TGTGCCGCCAACCCGGGACAGGGGGGCGAGCAGTACTTC,CAANPGQGGEQYF
TRBJ2-2,many,TRBD1,TRBV9,TGTGCCAGCAGCCTAGGGGGCACGAACACCGGGGAGCTGTTTTTT,CASSLGGTNTGELFF
TRBJ1-2,NA,TRBD1,TRBV28,TGTGCCAGCAGCAAGGGCAGGGGGGCCTATGGCTACACCTTC,CASSKGRGAYGYTF
TRBJ1-2,once,TRBD1,TRBV5-1,TGCGCCAGCAGCTTCGGACAGGGGCAGGGTTTTTCGTATGGCTACACCTTC,CASSFGQGQGFSYGYTF
TRBJ1-1,NA,NA,TRBV9,TGTGCCAGCAGCGTAGATCAGAACACTGAAGCTTTCTTT,CASSVDQNTEAFF
TRBJ1-2,NA,TRBD1,TRBV5-1,TGCGCCAGCAGCCCGGGGACAGGGGACTATGGCTACACCTTC,CASSPGTGDYGYTF
TRBJ1-5,NA,NA,TRBV5-4,TGTGCCAGCAGCTTGGATGGGGGGAGGAATCAGCCCCAGCATTTT,CASSLDGGRNQPQHF
TRBJ1-4,NA,NA,TRBV2,TGTGCCAGCCAGATACGAGGAGGGCTTGAAAAACTGTTTTTT,CASQIRGGLEKLFF
TRBJ2-7,NA,TRBD1,TRBV2,TGTGCCAGCAGTCTGGACAGGGGCGGCAACGAGCAGTACTTC,CASSLDRGGNEQYF
TRBJ1-5,NA,TRBD1,TRBV4-2,TGTGCCAGCAGCCAGGACAGGGAGGGACAGCCCCAGCATTTT,CASSQDREGQPQHF
TRBJ2-7,NA,TRBD1,TRBV5-5,TGTGCCAGCAGCTCCAGACAGGGGGGGTACGAGCAGTACTTC,CASSSRQGGYEQYF
TRBJ1-4,few,TRBD1,TRBV4-3,TGCGCCAGCAGCCAAAGACCCGGACAGGGTCATGAAAAACTGTTTTTT,CASSQRPGQGHEKLFF
TRBJ1-2,once,NA,TRBV10-3,TGTGCCATCAGTGAGAGGATTCAGGGCAGTGGCTACACCTTC,CAISERIQGSGYTF
TRBJ2-1,NA,NA,TRBV6-5,TGTGCCAGCAGTTATGGCAGGGGAAATGAGCAGTTCTTC,CASSYGRGNEQFF
TRBJ2-7,NA,TRBD1,TRBV19,TGTGCCAGTAGGCCCCAGGGGGCAGTCTACGAGCAGTACTTC,CASRPQGAVYEQYF
TRBJ1-1,NA,NA,TRBV2,TGTGCCAGCAGTGTAAGCCAGGGTTCCACTGAAGCTTTCTTT,CASSVSQGSTEAFF